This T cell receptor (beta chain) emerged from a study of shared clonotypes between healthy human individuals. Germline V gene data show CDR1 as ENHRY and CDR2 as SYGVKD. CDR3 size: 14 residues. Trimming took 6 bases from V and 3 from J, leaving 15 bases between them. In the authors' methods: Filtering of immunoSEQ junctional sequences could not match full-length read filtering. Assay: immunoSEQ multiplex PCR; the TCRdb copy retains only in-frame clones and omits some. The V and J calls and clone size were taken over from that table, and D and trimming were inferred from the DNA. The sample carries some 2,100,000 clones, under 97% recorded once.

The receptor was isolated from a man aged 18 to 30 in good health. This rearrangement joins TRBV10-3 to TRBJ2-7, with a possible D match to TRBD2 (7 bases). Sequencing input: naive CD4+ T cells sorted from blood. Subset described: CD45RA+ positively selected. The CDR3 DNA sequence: TGTGCCATCAGCTCTGGCGGGGGCGACTACGAGCAGTACTTC. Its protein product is CAISSGGGDYEQYF.